This T cell receptor beta chain derives from a study of blood T cell repertoires in COVID-19. As for the study in general: T cells, B-cell-depleted T cells, or PBMCs supplied cDNA or gDNA.

V dropped 4 bases and J dropped 8 bases, with 9 bases sitting between them. Germline assignment: CDR1 DFQATT and CDR2 SNEGSKA (reference sequence). The CDR3 is 11 residues long. Assay: immunoSEQ multiplex PCR; the TCRdb copy retains only in-frame clones and omits some. The table includes around 160,000 clones, over 70% detected once. The chain links TRBV20-1 to TRBJ2-1; D gene ambiguous. The sequenced sample consisted of PBMCs or T cells enriched from blood (not recorded which). This clonotype originated in a woman aged 60-70 years who had recovered from COVID-19. CDR3 region: CSATQYYEQFF. The CDR3 DNA is TGCAGTGCTACCCAGTATTATGAGCAGTTCTTC.